Listed below are T cell receptor beta chains from one sample, sequenced in a study of OX40 agonist ivuxolimab in advanced cancers. The table came from immunoSEQ multiplex PCR; TCRdb's copy has only in-frame clones and leaves some out. The sample contains around 70,000 clones, 83% of which appear only once. The sample was CD4+ or CD8+ T cells sorted from blood, taken in a trial of the OX40 agonist ivuxolimab. The receptor set was obtained from an adult with an advanced solid tumor such as melanoma, head and neck, liver or kidney cancer. Each CDR3 is given with its conserved first and last residue. A D gene is named only where the DNA matches it firmly. Rows may omit the clone size; those that give it use once, few, many or a size class.

cdr3_aa cdr3_nt j_call clone_size d_call v_call
CASSQDRTGPSYEQYF TGTGCCAGCAGCCAAGATCGGACAGGGCCTTCCTACGAGCAGTACTTC TRBJ2-7 NA TRBD1 TRBV4-2
CASSRRASGGHNEQFF TGTGCCAGCAGCCGCCGGGCTAGCGGGGGACACAATGAGCAGTTCTTC TRBJ2-1 NA TRBD2 TRBV7-6
CASSYTSRGTSYEQYF TGTGCCAGCAGTTACACCTCCAGGGGTACGTCCTACGAGCAGTACTTC TRBJ2-7 NA NA TRBV6-5
CASSQDQTYQETQYF TGTGCCAGCAGCCAAGATCAGACTTACCAAGAGACCCAGTACTTC TRBJ2-5 NA NA TRBV14
CASSARGMVSNQPQHF TGTGCCAGCAGCGCGCGGGGGATGGTTAGCAATCAGCCCCAGCATTTT TRBJ1-5 NA NA TRBV5-6
CASSLTGVTTEAFF TGTGCCAGCAGCTTGACAGGGGTGACCACTGAAGCTTTCTTT TRBJ1-1 NA TRBD1 TRBV5-4
CASSLAGGAYTGELFF TGTGCCAGCAGCTTAGCAGGGGGCGCGTACACCGGGGAGCTGTTTTTT TRBJ2-2 NA TRBD1 TRBV7-2
CASSYEGEKLFF TGCGCCAGCAGTTACGAGGGTGAAAAACTGTTTTTT TRBJ1-4 NA NA TRBV10-2
CASSAGKQLRNEKLFF TGTGCCAGCTCAGCGGGGAAGCAGCTCCGTAATGAAAAACTGTTTTTT TRBJ1-4 NA NA TRBV18
CASSLQVNNEKLFF TGTGCCAGCAGTTTACAGGTCAATAATGAAAAACTGTTTTTT TRBJ1-4 NA NA TRBV27
CASSQDLAGGRKTQYF TGTGCCAGCAGCCAAGACCTAGCGGGAGGGAGGAAGACCCAGTACTTC TRBJ2-5 NA TRBD2 TRBV4-2
CASSPEGLPTEAFF TGTGCCAGCAGCCCTGAGGGACTTCCCACTGAAGCTTTCTTT TRBJ1-1 NA NA TRBV5-1
CAWGGYTF TGTGCCTGGGGTGGCTACACCTTC TRBJ1-2 NA NA TRBV30
CASSFRWALGGYTF TGTGCCAGCAGTTTTCGTTGGGCACTTGGGGGCTACACCTTC TRBJ1-2 NA NA TRBV27
CASMAFRGVQPQHF TGTGCCAGCATGGCCTTCCGAGGGGTTCAGCCCCAGCATTTT TRBJ1-5 few NA TRBV2
CASSSSGTSGYNEQFF TGTGCCAGCAGTTCGTCCGGGACTAGCGGCTACAATGAGCAGTTCTTC TRBJ2-1 NA TRBD2 TRBV28
CASTEPGHSGNTIYF TGTGCCAGCACCGAGCCGGGACACTCTGGAAACACCATATATTTT TRBJ1-3 NA NA TRBV6-6
CASSLGLAGDEQYF TGTGCCAGCTCACTCGGACTAGCGGGAGACGAGCAGTACTTC TRBJ2-7 NA TRBD2 TRBV18
CASSPTSGRNEQYF TGTGCCAGCAGCCCAACTAGCGGGAGGAACGAGCAGTACTTC TRBJ2-7 NA TRBD2 TRBV7-8
CSVETTGVGYGYTF TGCAGCGTTGAGACCACAGGGGTAGGCTATGGCTACACCTTC TRBJ1-2 NA TRBD1 TRBV29-1
CASSSQQGRYGELFF TGTGCCAGCAGCTCTCAACAGGGGAGGTACGGGGAACTGTTTTTT TRBJ1-4 NA TRBD1 TRBV13
CASSFLAGGSGRSNEQFF TGTGCCAGCAGCTTCCTCGCGGGGGGCAGCGGGAGAAGCAATGAGCAGTTCTTC TRBJ2-1 NA TRBD2 TRBV7-3
CASSGAVNEKLFF TGTGCCAGTAGTGGGGCGGTGAATGAAAAACTGTTTTTT TRBJ1-4 once NA TRBV19